Described below is a single TCR beta chain sequence and its context. What it binds is not known. This record comes from a study of blood T cells in healthy people across ages. Healthy Caucasian individuals from Russia aged roughly 6 to 90 served as donors. Through a sample-barcoded 5' primer and a J-beta primer mix, a second PCR was run for roughly 6 to 12 cycles. Every individual sample yielded 2.5 million or more paired-end reads (each containing CDR3). One entry per CDR3 protein, called by TCRdb with MiXCR from the 5' RACE reads. The sample holds about 620,000 distinct CDR3 sequences, roughly half seen once. Whole-study findings and limits: Estimates based on one million T cells were treated as lower bounds. Significant beta diversity loss was already apparent by age roughly 40, declining roughly linearly.

V lost 8 bases, J lost 0 bases, and 3 bases stayed unmatched. In germline, CDR1 is MGHDK, CDR2 SYGVNS. The CDR3 runs to 13 residues. Sequenced input: blood. This chain joins TRBV25-1 and TRBJ1-2; 7 bases line up with TRBD1. This receptor was identified in a woman older than 75 in good health. The CDR3 loop reads CASSDRSNYGYTF. The CDR3 DNA follows: TGTGCCAGCTCGGACAGGTCTAACTATGGCTACACCTTC.